A selection of T cell receptor beta chains follows, all from one sample in a study of PD-1 blockade in classical Hodgkin lymphoma. Profiled with immunoSEQ multiplex PCR; TCRdb holds only in-frame clones, not every one. The sample holds 90,000 to 130,000 clones, roughly nine tenths seen once. The sequenced sample was peripheral blood mononuclear cells (PBMCs), obtained before the second cycle of nivolumab. These receptors came from a human donor with classical Hodgkin lymphoma. CDR3s include the opening cysteine and the closing phenylalanine or tryptophan. A D gene is named only where the DNA matches it firmly.

TRBJ2-2 TRBV2 - TGTGCCATACAGGAGAACACCGGGGAGCTGTTTTTT CAIQENTGELFF
TRBJ2-1 TRBV28 TRBD1 TGTGCCAGCCGCCGGGACAGGGGCTACAATGAGCAGTTCTTC CASRRDRGYNEQFF
TRBJ1-2 TRBV4-1 - TGCGCCAGCAGCCAAGATACCGGGCGCAACTATGGCTACACCTTC CASSQDTGRNYGYTF
TRBJ1-4 TRBV28 TRBD1 TGTGCCAGCAGTTTGACGGGACAGCTCAAACTGTTTTTT CASSLTGQLKLFF
TRBJ1-3 TRBV29-1 TRBD1 TGCAGCGCCCTGAGGACAGGTGGAAACACCATATATTTT CSALRTGGNTIYF
TRBJ2-5 TRBV18 - TGTGCCAGCTCACCTTCCGGGACCAACGGGCTAGAGACCCAGTACTTC CASSPSGTNGLETQYF
TRBJ2-3 TRBV11-2 - TGTGCCAGCAGCCCGTTTTCGGAAACAGATACGCAGTATTTT CASSPFSETDTQYF
TRBJ2-2 TRBV15 - TGTGCCACCAGCAGAGATCGTCCAGGGTGGGGCACCGGGGAGCTGTTTTTT CATSRDRPGWGTGELFF
TRBJ2-7 TRBV30 - TGTGCCTGGAGGAGGGCTAGCTCCTACGAGCAGTACTTC CAWRRASSYEQYF
TRBJ2-1 TRBV9 TRBD2 TGTGCCAGCAGCGCGTCTTCCGGGACTAGCGGTGAGCAGTTCTTC CASSASSGTSGEQFF
TRBJ2-1 TRBV7-2 TRBD2 TGTGCCAGCAGCTTACTCGGACTAGCGGGAGACTACAATGAGCAGTTCTTC CASSLLGLAGDYNEQFF
TRBJ1-1 TRBV2 - TGTGCCAGCCAATACGGGATGAACACTGAAGCTTTCTTT CASQYGMNTEAFF
TRBJ2-3 TRBV25-1 TRBD2 TGTGCCAGCAGTGAGCGGGGGGCAGATACGCAGTATTTT CASSERGADTQYF
TRBJ1-2 TRBV5-1 TRBD1 TGCGCCAGCACCCGAAACCCGGGACAGGGGGATGGCTACACCTTC CASTRNPGQGDGYTF
TRBJ1-1 TRBV5-1 - TGCGCCAGCAGCGAGAAGACTGAAGCTTTCTTT CASSEKTEAFF
TRBJ2-7 TRBV4-1 TRBD2 TGCGCCAGCAGCCAATCTCCGGGAGGGCTCTACGAGCAGTACTTC CASSQSPGGLYEQYF
TRBJ2-7 TRBV23-1 - TGCGCCAGCGTCTTTCCAAGCCGGGGACATCTCTACGAGCAGTACTTC CASVFPSRGHLYEQYF